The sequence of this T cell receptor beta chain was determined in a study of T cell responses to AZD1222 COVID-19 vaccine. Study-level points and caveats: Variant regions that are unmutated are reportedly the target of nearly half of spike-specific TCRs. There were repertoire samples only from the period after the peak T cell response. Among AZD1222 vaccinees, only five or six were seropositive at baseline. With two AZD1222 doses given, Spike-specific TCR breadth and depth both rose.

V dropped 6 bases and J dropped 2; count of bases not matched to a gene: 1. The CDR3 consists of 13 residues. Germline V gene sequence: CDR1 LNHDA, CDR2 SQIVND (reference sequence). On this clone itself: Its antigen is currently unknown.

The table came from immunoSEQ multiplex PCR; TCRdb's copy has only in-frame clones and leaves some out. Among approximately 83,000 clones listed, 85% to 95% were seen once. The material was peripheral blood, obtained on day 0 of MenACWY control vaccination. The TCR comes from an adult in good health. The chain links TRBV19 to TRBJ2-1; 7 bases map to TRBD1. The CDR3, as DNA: TGTGCCAGTAGGACAGGGCCCTACAATGAGCAGTTCTTC. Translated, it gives CASRTGPYNEQFF.